This T cell receptor beta chain is from a study of shared clonotypes between healthy human individuals (dated by TCRdb to about 2020). About the study as a whole: A couple of women and a few men aged 18 to 49 years were included in the cohort. For each donor, CD4 naive and CD4 memory were each given three plates, CD8 naive was given two plates, and CD8 memory was given one plate. The study deeply sequenced blood TCR repertoires of about 5 healthy adults to estimate repertoire size and the extent of clonotype sharing between individuals. To increase sequencing depth and limit assay-specific biases, TCR repertoire library preparation and sequencing were carried out by different laboratories using diverse techniques. Per donor, leukapheresis produced somewhere between about 0.8 and 9 billion PBMCs.

Healthy HIV-negative adults with no recently reported acute infections or vaccinations were included as donors. All donors were Caucasian adults living in Nashville, Tennessee, USA. CD4+ T cells were enriched by magnetic negative selection; naive cells were then positively selected on CD45RA, and the negative fraction formed the memory subset. Blood was collected by leukapheresis, and PBMCs were isolated by Ficoll-Histopaque density gradient centrifugation and then cryopreserved in liquid nitrogen vapor phase. Analytical flow cytometry was used to check the purity and quantity of each magnetically sorted T cell population. Each sorted fraction had its genomic DNA isolated and then quantified by UV absorbance on a Nanodrop 2000c. The paper as a whole reports these results and caveats: Because the study included only a small number of donors, the genetic and exposure-history diversity represented was limited. Even with the large sequencing depth, rarefaction of the sorted-subset datasets indicated that sequencing was incomplete. Across a few donors, around 5.4% of naive CD4, approximately 3.6% of naive CD8, 2% to 2.5% of memory CD4, and roughly 0.41% of memory CD8 clonotypes were shared. Naive subsets generally had larger estimated clonotype richness than memory subsets. Sampling was restricted to blood, and TCR repertoires in tissues likely differ from the TCR repertoires found in blood. Compared with non-shared clonotypes, clonotypes shared by all four sorted-subset donors had higher generation probabilities. Pairwise subsampling led to the expectation that sequencing depth would affect the degree of clonotype sharing among donors.

CDR1 is given as MNHNS and CDR2 as SASEGT, both from the germline V gene. At the junction V is shortened by 2 bases and J by 3 bases, with 5 bases in between. Spanning cysteine to phenylalanine, the CDR3 consists of 13 amino acids. Only the CDR3 portion is preserved as DNA: 39 bases, with reading frame beginning at the first base. To note about this clone: What antigen it recognizes has not been identified. Nothing much larger sits one base from this clone, and base qualities are not available.

Using the deep immunoSEQ assay, TCR CDR3 regions were amplified from genomic DNA by multiplex PCR. For each cell subset, the extracted genomic DNA was distributed evenly across all wells of several immunoSEQ 96-well plates, and each plate served as one replicate. For sorted subsets, each replicate PCR was loaded with 150 to 250 ng genomic DNA, equivalent to 25,000 to 35,000 T cell genomes. Purified libraries were measured with a Qubit 3.0 fluorometer, size-checked on a Bioanalyzer 2100, and measured again with the KAPA Library Quantification kit. A separate single-read 150-cycle Illumina NextSeq 550 flow cell was used to sequence each immunoSEQ 96-well plate. Turning to the authors' computational methods: Because the immunoSEQ output held only junctional sequences and lacked quality scores, the filtering could not match the filtering applied to full-length reads. Sequences were annotated with PyIR, a Python wrapper for IgBLAST v1.9, using IMGT germline references to assign V/J genes and CDR3. Any read was removed if the V/J assignment was weak (E-value above 1e-6), the CDR3 was missing, or the read contained stop codons, out-of-frame junctions, or ambiguous translated residues. A V3J clonotype was defined by an identical inferred V gene, J gene, and CDR3 amino acid sequence. Percentage overlap between repertoires was computed as shared unique clonotypes divided by the size of the smaller repertoire. Richness of each repertoire was evaluated using RTK rarefaction, the Chao1 estimator, and Recon v2.1 estimates of unobserved clonotypes. Generation probabilities were computed with OLGA for all TCRbeta clonotypes obtained by the gDNA method from a few donors. TCRdb carries this immuneACCESS record with in-frame sequences only. Its versions omit some clonotypes, under half of them owing to an unresolved V gene in the studies checked, with the rest unexplained. The V and J calls and clone size are taken from that table; D and trimming were inferred from the DNA. The sample yields more than 550,000 clones; 72% were counted once. Over 1.5% of the sample belongs to the ten largest clones.

The sequence links TRBV6-1 to TRBJ1-5, with the D gene not clear enough to name. The sequenced material came from memory CD4+ T cells sorted from blood. The cell subset or site label for this specimen denotes: CD45RA-negative fraction. The origin of this receptor is a woman aged 30 to 39 in good health. The DNA reads as follows: TGTGCCAGCAGTGAATATAACAATCAGCCCCAGCATTTT. This codes for CASSEYNNQPQHF.